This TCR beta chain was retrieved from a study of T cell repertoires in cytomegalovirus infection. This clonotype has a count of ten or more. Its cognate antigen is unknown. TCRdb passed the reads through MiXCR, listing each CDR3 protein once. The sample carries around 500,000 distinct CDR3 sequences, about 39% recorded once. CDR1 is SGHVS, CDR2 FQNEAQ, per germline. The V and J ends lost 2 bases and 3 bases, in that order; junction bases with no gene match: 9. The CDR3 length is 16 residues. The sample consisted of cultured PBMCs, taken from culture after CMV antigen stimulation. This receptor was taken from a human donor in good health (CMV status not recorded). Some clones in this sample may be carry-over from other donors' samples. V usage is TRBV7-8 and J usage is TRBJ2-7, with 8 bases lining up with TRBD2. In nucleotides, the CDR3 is TGTGCCAGCAGCTTAAAGAGACTAGCGCCTGGCTACGAGCAGTACTTC. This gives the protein CASSLKRLAPGYEQYF.